A single sample gave rise to the 19 T cell receptor beta chains below, sequenced in a study of molecular identifiers for immune sequencing clone quantification. In TCRdb, the PCR reads were re-called with MiXCR into one record per CDR3 protein. The sample contains approximately 680,000 distinct CDR3 sequences, about 25% of which appear only once. The sample comprised naive CD8+ T cells from blood, with Jurkat cell RNA spiked in. Subset meaning: FACS-sorted CD8+CD4-CCR7+CD45RA+ naive T cells. These receptors originate from a human donor in good health. Some libraries in this study had Jurkat cell RNA spiked in.

As regards this clonotype: Given a much more abundant clone one base away, this may be a read error. The rearrangement joins TRBV12-3 or TRBV12-4 to TRBJ2-3; TRBD1 aligns across 8 bases. The CDR3 runs to 14 residues. V lost 8 bases to trimming and J lost 4 bases; unmatched junction nucleotides: 8. The chain's CDR3 is CASARGQAPDTQYF. Here the CDR3 DNA reads TGTGCCAGCGCACGGGGACAGGCCCCAGATACGCAGTATTTT.

Regarding this clonotype: The germline gene is not matched at one end of the junction; a read error may be the cause. V usage is TRBV27 and J usage is TRBJ2-1; D perhaps matches TRBD2 (6 bases). Germline V gene sequence: CDR1 MNHEY, CDR2 SMNVEV (reference sequence). The CDR3 runs to 16 residues. The CDR3 reads CAGSLFTGVVGNEQFF. CDR3 sequence (DNA): TGTGCCGGCAGTTTATTTACGGGAGTGGTTGGCAATGAGCAGTTCTTC.

Points on this clonotype: Since a much larger clone is just one base distant, this may be a read error. V and J are TRBV4-1 and TRBJ1-1; weak D call: TRBD1 (5 bases). CDR1 is MGHRA, CDR2 YSYEKL, per germline. The V and J ends lost 1 base and 4 bases respectively, with 7 bases between them. This CDR3 has 13 amino acids. Written as DNA, the CDR3 is TGCGCCAGCAGCCAAGGGACAAGCACTGAAGCTTTCTTT. The encoded protein is CASSQGTSTEAFF.

This clonotype was counted many times. V gene TRBV7-6 combines with J gene TRBJ1-6; no firm D call. The CDR3 is made up of 15 amino acids. The ends were cut back, 5 bases at V and 9 bases at J, with 17 bases in the middle. CDR1 is SGHVS and CDR2 is FNYEAQ in the germline V gene. CDR3 in DNA: TGTGCCAGCAGCCGGGAGCCACAACCCCTTTCACCCCTCCACTTT. Its translation is CASSREPQPLSPLHF. The variable domain in full, completed from reference TRBV7-6 and TRBJ1-6, reads GAGVSQSPRYKVTKRGQDVALRCDPISGHVSLYWYRQALGQGPEFLTYFNYEAQQDKSGLPNDRFSAERPEGSISTLTIQRTEQRDSAMYRCASSREPQPLSPLHFGNGTRLTVT.

This clonotype was recorded many times. The rearrangement uses TRBV4-1 and TRBJ2-7; possibly TRBD1 for D (5 bases). The CDR3 has 13 residues. Germline V lookup: CDR1 MGHRA, CDR2 YSYEKL. V was trimmed by 1 base and J by 4 bases, leaving 8 bases between them. The CDR3 loop is CASSQVQGYEQYF. The CDR3 DNA reads as TGCGCCAGCAGCCAAGTTCAGGGATACGAGCAGTACTTC.

This clonotype has a count of ten or more. This chain links TRBV20-1 with TRBJ2-2; D is possibly TRBD2 (5 bases). The CDR3 has 14 residues. V was cut by 0 bases and J by 5 bases, with 10 bases left in between. Germline values: CDR1 DFQATT, CDR2 SNEGSKA (reference sequence). CDR3 amino acids: CSARDEGSTGELFF. CDR3 nucleotide sequence: TGCAGTGCTAGAGATGAGGGTTCGACCGGGGAGCTGTTTTTT.

This clonotype showed up many times. The J gene is TRBJ2-2, the V gene TRBV5-6; unclear D gene. V lost 0 bases and J lost 4, with 7 bases in between. The germline V gene has CDR1 SGHDT and CDR2 YYEEEE. This CDR3 contains 14 residues. The CDR3 region has the DNA TGTGCCAGCAGCTTGGCGGGTTCCACCGGGGAGCTGTTTTTT. This gives the protein CASSLAGSTGELFF.

This clonotype came up once. A much larger clone differs by one base, so this may be a read error. The CDR3 reads CASSLWTSVSTDAQYF. For the CDR3, the DNA is TGTGCCAGCAGCCTTTGGACTAGCGTTAGCACAGATGCGCAGTATTTT. The gene calls are TRBV5-3 and TRBJ2-3, with 9 bases fitting TRBD2. TRBV5-3 is an ORF, with its function uncertain. CDR3 length: 16 residues.

This clonotype was counted a few times. The chain combines TRBV6-2 or TRBV6-3 with TRBJ1-1; maybe TRBD1 (5 bases). This CDR3 has 17 residues. Trimming cost V 4 bases and J 4 bases, with 22 bases left between them. The germline gives CDR1 MNHEY, CDR2 SVGEGT. The CDR3 loop reads CASSLTYHLQGPTEAFF. The DNA of the CDR3 is TGTGCCAGCAGTTTAACCTACCATCTTCAGGGACCCACTGAAGCTTTCTTT.

In its sample, this clonotype was seen many times. The chain links TRBV27 to TRBJ2-7; perhaps TRBD2 as D (6 bases). Trimming removed 5 bases at V and 4 bases at J, with 18 bases between. The CDR3 sequence is 15 residues long. Germline CDR1 and CDR2: MNHEY and SMNVEV (reference sequence). CDR3 sequence (DNA): TGTGCCAGCAGTCAAAGCGGGCAGGGTTGGTACGAGCAGTACTTC. Its protein product is CASSQSGQGWYEQYF.

This clonotype was detected only a few times. Given a much more abundant clone one base away, this may be a read error. The chain couples TRBV7-9 to TRBJ2-7; 9 bases align to TRBD1. Germline values: CDR1 SEHNR, CDR2 FQNEAQ (reference sequence). There are 10 residues in the CDR3. The J segment lost 9 bases and the V segment lost 11 bases, leaving 5 bases of the junction unmatched. In DNA, the CDR3 is TGTGCCTCGGACAGGGGCGGGCAGTACTTC. Translating it yields CASDRGGQYF. The variable domain in full, with the rest retrieved from reference TRBV7-9 and TRBJ2-7, is DTGVSQNPRHKITKRGQNVTFRCDPISEHNRLYWYRQTLGQGPEFLTYFQNEAQLEKSRLLSDRFSAERPKGSFSTLEIQRTEQGDSAMYLCASDRGGQYFGPGTRLTVT.

This clonotype was counted many times. V gene TRBV28 combines with J gene TRBJ1-1; the D gene is possibly TRBD1 (6 bases). CDR3 length: 15 residues. With 6 bases removed from V and 1 base from J, the gap between germline ends came to 15 bases. Per germline, CDR1 MDHEN and CDR2 SYDVKM. CDR3 sequence: CASRRRTVKNTEAFF. As DNA, the CDR3 is TGTGCCAGCAGAAGGAGGACAGTTAAGAACACTGAAGCTTTCTTT. Full variable domain (outside the CDR3, taken from reference TRBV28 and TRBJ1-1): DVKVTQSSRYLVKRTGEKVFLECVQDMDHENMFWYRQDPGLGLRLIYFSYDVKMKEKGDIPEGYSVSREKKERFSLILESASTNQTSMYLCASRRRTVKNTEAFFGQGTRLTVV.

Details on this clonotype: A much larger clone lies one base from this, so it may be a read error. The chain is built from TRBV29-1 and TRBJ2-7, with no clear D. From germline, CDR1 is SQVTM and CDR2 ANQGSEA. Trimming pared 2 bases from V and 1 base from J, leaving 9 bases between. This CDR3 comprises 13 residues. CDR3 sequence reads: CSVEQPRSYEQYF. The DNA of the CDR3 is TGCAGCGTTGAACAGCCACGGTCCTACGAGCAGTACTTC.

The chain carries TRBV28 and TRBJ2-1; TRBD2 might be the D (5 bases). Germline V gives CDR1 MDHEN, CDR2 SYDVKM. The CDR3 runs to 15 residues. Between the trimmed V and J ends, which lost 3 bases and 5 bases, there was a span of 14 bases. CDR3 loop: CASSFLAGADNEQFF. CDR3 coding DNA: TGTGCCAGCAGTTTTCTGGCGGGCGCCGACAATGAGCAGTTCTTC.

Note on this clonotype: Since a much larger clone is just one base distant, this may be a read error. The gene calls are TRBV3-1 and TRBJ2-2; a weak D match, TRBD1 (6 bases). The CDR3 is made up of 16 amino acids. Germline-derived CDR1 and CDR2 are LGHDT and YNNKEL (reference sequence). CDR3 nucleotide sequence: TGTGCCAGCAACCAACCGGGACAAGGTCGTTTTGGGGAGCTGTTTTTT. Its protein is CASNQPGQGRFGELFF. The whole variable domain, remainder taken from reference TRBV3-1 and TRBJ2-2, is DTAVSQTPKYLVTQMGNDKSIKCEQNLGHDTMYWYKQDSKKFLKIMFSYNNKELIINETVPNRFSPKSPDKAHLNLHINSLELGDSAVYFCASNQPGQGRFGELFFGEGSRLTVL.

This clonotype was seen once. One end of the junction is discordant with germline, which a read error may explain. V usage is TRBV5-4 and J usage is TRBJ2-2; D possibly uses TRBD1 or TRBD2 (5 bases each). Germline CDR1 is SGHNT and CDR2 is YYREEE (reference sequence). The CDR3 sequence is 13 residues long. The CDR3 DNA sequence: TGTGCGAGCAGCGTACCGGGGACCGTGGAGCTGTTTTTT. It encodes CASSVPGTVELFF.

This clonotype was recorded at least ten times. CDR3 region: CSVGTEKTGELFF. The CDR3 coding sequence is TGCAGCGTTGGGACCGAGAAAACCGGGGAGCTGTTTTTT. The J gene is TRBJ2-2, the V gene TRBV29-1; D is undetermined. The CDR3 consists of 13 residues. V gave up 4 bases and J gave up 5 bases, with 11 bases separating them. CDR1 and CDR2 from the germline V gene are SQVTM and ANQGSEA.

The CDR3 bases are TGTGCCAGCAGTTCAGACATCCATCAGCCCCAGCATTTT. It specifies CASSSDIHQPQHF. This chain links TRBV12-3 or TRBV12-4 with TRBJ1-5; no clear D gene. The CDR3 is 13 residues long. Trimming removed 4 bases at V and 5 bases at J, with 9 bases between.

The rearrangement links TRBV20-1 to TRBJ2-1; 9 bases agree with TRBD2. The CDR3 contains 15 residues. Germline CDR1 reads DFQATT; CDR2 reads SNEGSKA (reference sequence). After removal of 0 bases from V and 8 bases from J, the junction contained 8 bases not matched to a gene. CDR3 DNA sequence: TGCAGTGCTAGAGATCTTCTAGCGGGATATGATGAGCAGTTCTTC. Its translation: CSARDLLAGYDEQFF.